This record looks at one T cell receptor beta chain sequence and its context. With a J-beta primer mix and a sample-barcoded 5' primer, a second PCR ran about 7 to 12 cycles. TCRdb itself ran the 5' RACE reads through MiXCR, one entry per CDR3 protein. This sample has 780,000 or so distinct CDR3 sequences, with roughly 25% found just once. This sample stems from a study of blood T cells in healthy people across ages. With 4 bases clipped from V and 7 bases from J, the junction kept 10 bases outside the gene matches. Germline CDR1 is SQVTM and CDR2 is ANQGSEA. The CDR3 has 14 residues. Every donor contributed 8 to 10 milliliters of peripheral blood by blood draw. This sample was also put to use in a study of T cells of mothers and their children. That source reports: Among related mother-child pairs, overlap was slightly higher than in unrelated pairs, though not significantly.

This receptor was identified in a boy aged 5-17 years in good health. The specimen sequenced was blood. The chain combines TRBV29-1 with TRBJ2-5; TRBD1 matches at 9 bases. The CDR3 DNA sequence: TGCAGCGTTGGACCCGGGACAGGGTCATGGACCCAGTACTTC. This encodes CSVGPGTGSWTQYF.